The T cell receptor beta chain under discussion was sequenced for a study of T cell clonotyping in hematopoietic cell transplantation. As for time point: recipient sample about 28 days before transplant, after cytoreduction. With regard to this clone: The antigen is unknown.

Points from the study as a whole: At the given depth, recipient repertoires were over 95% de novo clonotypes.

The V gene lost 0 bases and the J gene lost 6 bases, with 13 bases spanning the gap. Germline V gene sequence: CDR1 SGDLS, CDR2 YYNGEE. There are 14 residues in the CDR3. Sequencing was performed with immunoSEQ multiplex PCR; in TCRdb, only in-frame clones are kept and a portion is missing. The repertoire holds 25,000 to 35,000 clones, about 70% seen once, with roughly 6.2% in the top ten. This sequence was found in a man over 45 with myelodysplastic syndrome. Some clones in this sample may be carry-over from other donors' samples. Sequenced here: peripheral blood mononuclear cells, sampled before stem cell transplant. V gene TRBV9 combines with J gene TRBJ2-7; possibly TRBD2 for D (5 bases). CDR3 region: CASSVEGPGSEQYF. The CDR3 coding sequence is TGTGCCAGCAGCGTAGAGGGTCCGGGGTCCGAGCAGTACTTC.